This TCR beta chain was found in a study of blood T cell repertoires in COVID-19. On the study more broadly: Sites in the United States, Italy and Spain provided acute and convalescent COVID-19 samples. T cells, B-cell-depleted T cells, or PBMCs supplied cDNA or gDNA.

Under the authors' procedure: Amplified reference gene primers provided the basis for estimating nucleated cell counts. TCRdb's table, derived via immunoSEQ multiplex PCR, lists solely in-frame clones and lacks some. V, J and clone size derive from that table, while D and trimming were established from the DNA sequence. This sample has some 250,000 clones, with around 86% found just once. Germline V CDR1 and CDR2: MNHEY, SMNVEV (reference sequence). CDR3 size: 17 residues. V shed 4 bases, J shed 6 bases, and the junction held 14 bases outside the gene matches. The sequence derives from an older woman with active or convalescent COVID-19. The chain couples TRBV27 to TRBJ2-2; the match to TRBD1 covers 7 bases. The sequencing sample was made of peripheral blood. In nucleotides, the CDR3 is TGTGCCAGCAGTTCCCGAGGACAGGTTCCAGAATCCGGGGAGCTGTTTTTT. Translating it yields CASSSRGQVPESGELFF.